The T cell receptor beta chain described here comes from a study of neurological immune-mediated disorders. General study points: Patients with HTLV-1-associated myelopathy had the highest level of TCR clonal expansion, whereas patients with multiple sclerosis had the lowest level, falling beneath the level found in healthy controls.

TCRdb re-analysed the 5' RACE reads in MiXCR, keeping a single row per CDR3 protein. The sample holds some 57,000 distinct CDR3 sequences, about 4.1% seen once. At least ten counts were recorded for this clonotype. Its target is not known. The TCR comes from a man aged 60 to 75 with multiple sclerosis. The specimen was PBMCs.

CDR3 DNA sequence: TGTGCCAGCAGCCGACAGGCGGTCTCCTACGAGCAGTACTTC. This gives the protein CASSRQAVSYEQYF. The chain couples TRBV7-9 to TRBJ2-7; weak D call: TRBD1 (6 bases). V was shortened by 5 bases and J by 0 bases, with 11 bases between the two germline ends. Germline CDR1 and CDR2: SEHNR and FQNEAQ (reference sequence). The CDR3 loop spans 14 amino acids. The full variable domain, rest sourced from reference TRBV7-9 and TRBJ2-7, is DTGVSQNPRHKITKRGQNVTFRCDPISEHNRLYWYRQTLGQGPEFLTYFQNEAQLEKSRLLSDRFSAERPKGSFSTLEIQRTEQGDSAMYLCASSRQAVSYEQYFGPGTRLTVT.